This T cell receptor beta chain was found in a study of shared clonotypes between healthy human individuals. Overall study: Participating donors consisted of a couple of women and a few men aged 18 to 49. Study-wide results and limits: Measured sharing among donors was expected to vary with sequencing depth.

The sequencing of unsorted PBMC DNA took place on ten immunoSEQ deep assay plates. Some clones are missing from TCRdb's copy, which holds only in-frame ones; the method was immunoSEQ multiplex PCR. The table lists about 470,000 clones, 75% to 85% of them singletons. With respect to this clone: What it binds is not known.

There are 16 residues in the CDR3. Germline CDR1 and CDR2: SGHTA and FQGNSA. J lost 7 bases, V lost 5 bases, and 13 bases had no gene match. All of the donors resided in Nashville, Tennessee, and each was a Caucasian adult. This clonotype originated in a woman aged 40 to 50 in good health. Some clones in this sample may be carry-over from other donors' samples. Sequences were obtained from PBMCs. This chain links TRBV7-2 with TRBJ1-4; 7 positions agree with TRBD1. The CDR3 DNA follows: TGTGCCAGCAGCCCCCAGGCAGGGGGTACAAGTGAAAAACTGTTTTTT. Its translation is CASSPQAGGTSEKLFF.